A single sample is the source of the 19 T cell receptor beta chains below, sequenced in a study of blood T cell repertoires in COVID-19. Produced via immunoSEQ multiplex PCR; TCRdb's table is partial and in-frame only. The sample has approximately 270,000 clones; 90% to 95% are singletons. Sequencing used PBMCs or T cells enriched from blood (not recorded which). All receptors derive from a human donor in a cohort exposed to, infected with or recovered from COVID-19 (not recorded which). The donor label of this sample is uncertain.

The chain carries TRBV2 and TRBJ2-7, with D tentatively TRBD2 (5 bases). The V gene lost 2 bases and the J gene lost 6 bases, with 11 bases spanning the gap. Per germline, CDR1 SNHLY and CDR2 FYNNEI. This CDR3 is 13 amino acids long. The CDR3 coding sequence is TGTGCCAGCAGTGAATCCCCGGCGGGCGAGCAGTACTTC. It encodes CASSESPAGEQYF. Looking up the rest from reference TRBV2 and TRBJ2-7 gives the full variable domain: EPEVTQTPSHQVTQMGQEVILRCVPISNHLYFYWYRQILGQKVEFLVSFYNNEISEKSEIFDDQFSVERPDGSNFTLKIRSTKLEDSAMYFCASSESPAGEQYFGPGTRLTVT.

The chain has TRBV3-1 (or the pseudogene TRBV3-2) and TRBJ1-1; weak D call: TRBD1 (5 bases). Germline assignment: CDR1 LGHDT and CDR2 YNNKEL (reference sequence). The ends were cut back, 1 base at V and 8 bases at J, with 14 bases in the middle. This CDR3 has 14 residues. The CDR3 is CASSQARGGMEAFF. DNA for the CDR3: TGTGCCAGCAGCCAAGCGAGGGGAGGCATGGAAGCTTTCTTT.

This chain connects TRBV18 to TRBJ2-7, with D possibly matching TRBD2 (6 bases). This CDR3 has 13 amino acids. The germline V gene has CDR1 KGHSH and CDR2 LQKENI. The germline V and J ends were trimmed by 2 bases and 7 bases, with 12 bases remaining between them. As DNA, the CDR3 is TGTGCCAGCTCACCAGGAGGGGACGGGGAGCAGTACTTC. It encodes CASSPGGDGEQYF.

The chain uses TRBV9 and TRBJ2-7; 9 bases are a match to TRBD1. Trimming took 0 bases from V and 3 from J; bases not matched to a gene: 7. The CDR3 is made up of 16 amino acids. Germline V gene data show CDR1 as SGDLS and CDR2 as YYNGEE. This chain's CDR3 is CASSVEARQGVYEQYF. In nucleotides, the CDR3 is TGTGCCAGCAGCGTAGAAGCGCGACAGGGGGTCTACGAGCAGTACTTC.

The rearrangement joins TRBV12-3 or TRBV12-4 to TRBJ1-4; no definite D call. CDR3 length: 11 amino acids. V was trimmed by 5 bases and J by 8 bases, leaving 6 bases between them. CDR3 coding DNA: TGTGCCAGCAGTGGGAGAGAAAAACTGTTTTTT. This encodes CASSGREKLFF.

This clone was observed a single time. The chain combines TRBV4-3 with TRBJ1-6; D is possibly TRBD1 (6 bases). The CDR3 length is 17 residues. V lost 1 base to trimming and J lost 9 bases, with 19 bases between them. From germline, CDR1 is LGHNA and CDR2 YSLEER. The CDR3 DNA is TGCGCCAGCAGCCAAGTTTTACAGGGAGGGATGAGTTCACCCCTCCACTTT. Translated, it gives CASSQVLQGGMSSPLHF.

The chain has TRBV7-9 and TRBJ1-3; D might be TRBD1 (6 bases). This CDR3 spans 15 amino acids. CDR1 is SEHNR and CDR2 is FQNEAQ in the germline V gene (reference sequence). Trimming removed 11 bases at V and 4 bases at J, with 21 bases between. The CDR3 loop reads CALLRGTTPGNTIYF. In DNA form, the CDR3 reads TGTGCCCTTCTTAGGGGGACAACTCCCGGAAACACCATATATTTT.

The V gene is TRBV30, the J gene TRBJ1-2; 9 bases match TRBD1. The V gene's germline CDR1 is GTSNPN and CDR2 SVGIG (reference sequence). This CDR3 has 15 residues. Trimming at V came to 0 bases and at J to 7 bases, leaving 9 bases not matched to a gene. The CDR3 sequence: CAWSVRAGGQGGYTF. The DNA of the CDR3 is TGTGCCTGGAGTGTCCGGGCAGGGGGACAGGGTGGCTACACCTTC.

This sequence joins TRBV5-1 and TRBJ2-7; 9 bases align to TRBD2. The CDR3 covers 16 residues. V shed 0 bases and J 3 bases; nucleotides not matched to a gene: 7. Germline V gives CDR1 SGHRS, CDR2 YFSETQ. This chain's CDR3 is CASSLVASGVNYEQYF. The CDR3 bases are TGCGCCAGCAGCTTGGTTGCTAGCGGGGTAAACTACGAGCAGTACTTC. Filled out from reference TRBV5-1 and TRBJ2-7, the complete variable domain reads KAGVTQTPRYLIKTRGQQVTLSCSPISGHRSVSWYQQTPGQGLQFLFEYFSETQRNKGNFPGRFSGRQFSNSRSEMNVSTLELGDSALYLCASSLVASGVNYEQYFGPGTRLTVT.

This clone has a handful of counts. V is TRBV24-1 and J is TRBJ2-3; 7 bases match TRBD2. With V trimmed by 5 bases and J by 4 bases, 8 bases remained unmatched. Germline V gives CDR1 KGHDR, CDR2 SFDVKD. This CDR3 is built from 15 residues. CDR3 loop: CATSGRGLAADTQYF. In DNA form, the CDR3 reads TGTGCCACCAGTGGGCGAGGTCTAGCGGCAGATACGCAGTATTTT.

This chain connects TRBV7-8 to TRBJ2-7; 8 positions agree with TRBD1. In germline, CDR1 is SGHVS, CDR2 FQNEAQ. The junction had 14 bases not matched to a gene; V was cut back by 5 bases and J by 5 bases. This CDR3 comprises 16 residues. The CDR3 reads CASSRGRDRSLHEQYF. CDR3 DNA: TGTGCCAGCAGCCGCGGCCGGGACAGGAGCCTCCACGAGCAGTACTTC.

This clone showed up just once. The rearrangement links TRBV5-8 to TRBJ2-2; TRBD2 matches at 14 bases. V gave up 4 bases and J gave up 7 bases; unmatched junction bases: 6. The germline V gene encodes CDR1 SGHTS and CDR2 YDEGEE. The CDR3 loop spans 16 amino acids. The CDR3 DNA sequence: TGTGCCAGCAGCGGGACTAGCGGGGGATGGAACGGGGAGCTGTTTTTT. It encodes CASSGTSGGWNGELFF.

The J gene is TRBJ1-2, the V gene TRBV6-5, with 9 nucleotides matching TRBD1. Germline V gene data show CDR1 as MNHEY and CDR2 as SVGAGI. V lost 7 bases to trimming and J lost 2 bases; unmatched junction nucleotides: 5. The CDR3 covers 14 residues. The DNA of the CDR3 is TGTGCCAGCATACTCGGACAGGGGAACTATGGCTACACCTTC. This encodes CASILGQGNYGYTF.

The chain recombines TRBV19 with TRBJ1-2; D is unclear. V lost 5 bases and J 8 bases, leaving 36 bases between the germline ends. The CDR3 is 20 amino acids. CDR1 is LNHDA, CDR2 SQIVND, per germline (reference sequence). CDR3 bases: TGTGCCAGTAGTTCGAATTTTTTCCGGATCCTGGCCCACTGGCGGGGAGGCTACACCTTC. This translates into CASSSNFFRILAHWRGGYTF.

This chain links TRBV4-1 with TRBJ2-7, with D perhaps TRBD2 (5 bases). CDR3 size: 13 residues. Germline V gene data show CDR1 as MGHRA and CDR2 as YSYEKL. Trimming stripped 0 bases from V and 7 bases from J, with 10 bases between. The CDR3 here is CASSQEVRGEQYF. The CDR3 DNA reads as TGCGCCAGCAGCCAAGAGGTCCGAGGGGAGCAGTACTTC.

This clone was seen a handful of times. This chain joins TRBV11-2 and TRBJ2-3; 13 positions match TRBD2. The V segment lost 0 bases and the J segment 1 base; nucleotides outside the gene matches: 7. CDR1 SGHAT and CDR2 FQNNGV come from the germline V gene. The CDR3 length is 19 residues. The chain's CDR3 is CASSLDGTSGVSGTDTQYF. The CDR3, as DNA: TGTGCCAGCAGCTTAGATGGGACTAGCGGGGTATCTGGCACAGATACGCAGTATTTT.

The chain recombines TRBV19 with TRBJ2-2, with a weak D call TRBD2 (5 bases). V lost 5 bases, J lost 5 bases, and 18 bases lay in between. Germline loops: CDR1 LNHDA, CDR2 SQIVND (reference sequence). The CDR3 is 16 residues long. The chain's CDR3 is CASSLGGLVGTGELFF. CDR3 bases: TGTGCCAGTAGTCTAGGCGGGTTGGTCGGGACCGGGGAGCTGTTTTTT.

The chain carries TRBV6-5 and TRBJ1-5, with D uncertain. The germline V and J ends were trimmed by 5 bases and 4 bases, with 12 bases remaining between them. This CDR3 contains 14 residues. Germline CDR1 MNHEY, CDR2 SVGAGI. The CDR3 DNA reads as TGTGCCAGCAGTAGCCTCGGACTAAATCAGCCCCAGCATTTT. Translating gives CASSSLGLNQPQHF.

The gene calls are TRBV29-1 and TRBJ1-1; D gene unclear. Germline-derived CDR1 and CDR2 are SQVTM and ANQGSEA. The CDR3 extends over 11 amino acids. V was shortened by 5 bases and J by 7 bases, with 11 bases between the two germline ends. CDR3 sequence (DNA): TGCAGCGTTAGGTGGGGAGATGAAGCTTTCTTT. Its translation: CSVRWGDEAFF.